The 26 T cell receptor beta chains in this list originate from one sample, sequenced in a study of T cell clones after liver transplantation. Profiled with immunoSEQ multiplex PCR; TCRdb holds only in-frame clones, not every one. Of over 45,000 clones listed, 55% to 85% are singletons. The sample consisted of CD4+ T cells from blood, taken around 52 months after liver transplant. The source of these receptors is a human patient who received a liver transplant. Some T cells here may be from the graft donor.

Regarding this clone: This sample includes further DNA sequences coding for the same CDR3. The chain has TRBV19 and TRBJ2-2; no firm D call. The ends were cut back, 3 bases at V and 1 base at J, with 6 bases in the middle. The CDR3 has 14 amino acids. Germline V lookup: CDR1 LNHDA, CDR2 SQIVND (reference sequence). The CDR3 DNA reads TGTGCCAGTAGTATTAGCCGGAACACCGGGGAGCTGTTTTTT. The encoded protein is CASSISRNTGELFF.

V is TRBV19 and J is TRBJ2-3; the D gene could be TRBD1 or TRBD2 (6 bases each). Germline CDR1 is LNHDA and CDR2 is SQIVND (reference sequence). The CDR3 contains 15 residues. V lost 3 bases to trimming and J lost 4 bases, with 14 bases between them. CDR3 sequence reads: CASSMNLGGADTQYF. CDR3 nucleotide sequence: TGTGCCAGTAGTATGAATCTGGGGGGCGCAGATACGCAGTATTTT.

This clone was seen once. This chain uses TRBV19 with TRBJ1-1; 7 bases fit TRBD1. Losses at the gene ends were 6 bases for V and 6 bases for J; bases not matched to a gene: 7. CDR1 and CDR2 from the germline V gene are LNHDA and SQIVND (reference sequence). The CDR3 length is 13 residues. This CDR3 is CASRQTGAAEAFF. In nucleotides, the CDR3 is TGTGCCAGTAGACAAACAGGGGCGGCTGAAGCTTTCTTT.

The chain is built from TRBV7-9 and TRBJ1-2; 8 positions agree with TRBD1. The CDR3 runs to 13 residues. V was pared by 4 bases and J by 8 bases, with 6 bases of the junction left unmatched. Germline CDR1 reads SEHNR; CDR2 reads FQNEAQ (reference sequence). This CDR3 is CASSSQGVLGYTF. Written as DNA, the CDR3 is TGTGCCAGCAGCTCACAGGGGGTACTAGGCTACACCTTC.

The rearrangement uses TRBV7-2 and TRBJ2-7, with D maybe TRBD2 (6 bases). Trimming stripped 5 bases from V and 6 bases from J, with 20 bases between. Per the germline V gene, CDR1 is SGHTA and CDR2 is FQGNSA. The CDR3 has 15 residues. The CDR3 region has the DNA TGTGCCAGCAGCCTGAGGGGAGGTTGGCGGCTCGAGCAGTACTTC. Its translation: CASSLRGGWRLEQYF.

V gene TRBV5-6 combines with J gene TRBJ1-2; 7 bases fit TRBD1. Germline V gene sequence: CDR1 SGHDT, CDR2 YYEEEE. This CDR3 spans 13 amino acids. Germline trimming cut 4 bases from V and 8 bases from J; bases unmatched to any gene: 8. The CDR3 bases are TGTGCCAGCAGCCCGACAGGGCTGGCGGGCTACACCTTC. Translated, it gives CASSPTGLAGYTF.

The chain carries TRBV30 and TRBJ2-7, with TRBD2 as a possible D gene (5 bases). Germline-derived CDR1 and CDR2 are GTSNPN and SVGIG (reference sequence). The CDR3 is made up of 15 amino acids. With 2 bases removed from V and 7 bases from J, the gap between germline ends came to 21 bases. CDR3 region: CAWSSAQPGSKEQYF. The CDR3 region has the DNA TGTGCCTGGAGTTCCGCACAGCCGGGGTCCAAGGAGCAGTACTTC.

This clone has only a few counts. CDR3 residues: CASRLQSLGVHEQYF. Written as DNA, the CDR3 is TGTGCCAGCAGACTCCAATCCCTGGGGGTCCACGAGCAGTACTTC. This chain uses TRBV6-1 with TRBJ2-7, with D possibly called TRBD1 or TRBD2 (5 bases each). V shed 6 bases and J shed 5 bases, with 20 bases lying between them. CDR3 size: 15 residues. Germline CDR1 and CDR2: MNHNS and SASEGT.

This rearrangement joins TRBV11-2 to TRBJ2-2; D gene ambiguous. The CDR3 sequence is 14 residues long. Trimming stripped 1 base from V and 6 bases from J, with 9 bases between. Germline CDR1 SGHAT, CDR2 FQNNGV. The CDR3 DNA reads TGTGCCAGCAGCTTAGCGAGTAGCTCCGGGGAGCTGTTTTTT. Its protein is CASSLASSSGELFF. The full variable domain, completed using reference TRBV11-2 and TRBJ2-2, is EAGVAQSPRYKIIEKRQSVAFWCNPISGHATLYWYQQILGQGPKLLIQFQNNGVVDDSQLPKDRFSAERLKGVDSTLKIQPAKLEDSAVYLCASSLASSSGELFFGEGSRLTVL.

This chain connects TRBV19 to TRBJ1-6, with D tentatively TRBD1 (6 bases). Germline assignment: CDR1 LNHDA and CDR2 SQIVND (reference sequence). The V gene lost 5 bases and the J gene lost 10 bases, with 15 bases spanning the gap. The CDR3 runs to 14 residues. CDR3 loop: CASSPRTVVSPLHF. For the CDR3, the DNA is TGTGCCAGTAGTCCACGGACAGTAGTGTCACCCCTCCACTTT. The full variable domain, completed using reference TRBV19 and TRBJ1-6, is DGGITQSPKYLFRKEGQNVTLSCEQNLNHDAMYWYRQDPGQGLRLIYYSQIVNDFQKGDIAEGYSVSREKKESFPLTVTSAQKNPTAFYLCASSPRTVVSPLHFGNGTRLTVT.

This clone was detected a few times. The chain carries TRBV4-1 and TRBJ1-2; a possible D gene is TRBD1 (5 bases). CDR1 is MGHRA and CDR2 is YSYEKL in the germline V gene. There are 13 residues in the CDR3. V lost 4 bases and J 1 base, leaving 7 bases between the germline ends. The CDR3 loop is CASSRDSNYGYTF. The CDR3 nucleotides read TGCGCCAGCAGCCGAGACAGTAACTATGGCTACACCTTC.

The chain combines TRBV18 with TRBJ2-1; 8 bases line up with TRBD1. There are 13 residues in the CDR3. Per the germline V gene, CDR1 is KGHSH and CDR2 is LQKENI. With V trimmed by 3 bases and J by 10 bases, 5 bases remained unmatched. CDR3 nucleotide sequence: TGTGCCAGCTCACCCGGACAGGGAGAAGAGCAGTTCTTC. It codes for CASSPGQGEEQFF.

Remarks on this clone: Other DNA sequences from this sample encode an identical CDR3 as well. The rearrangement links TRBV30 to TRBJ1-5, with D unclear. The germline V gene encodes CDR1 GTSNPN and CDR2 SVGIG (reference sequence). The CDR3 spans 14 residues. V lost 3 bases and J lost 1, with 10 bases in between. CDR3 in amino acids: CAWRAGESNQPQHF. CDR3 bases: TGTGCCTGGAGGGCCGGGGAGAGCAATCAGCCCCAGCATTTT. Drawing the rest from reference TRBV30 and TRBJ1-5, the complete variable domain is SQTIHQWPATLVQPVGSPLSLECTVEGTSNPNLYWYRQAAGRGLQLLFYSVGIGQISSEVPQNLSASRPQDRQFILSSKKLLLSDSGFYLCAWRAGESNQPQHFGDGTRLSIL.

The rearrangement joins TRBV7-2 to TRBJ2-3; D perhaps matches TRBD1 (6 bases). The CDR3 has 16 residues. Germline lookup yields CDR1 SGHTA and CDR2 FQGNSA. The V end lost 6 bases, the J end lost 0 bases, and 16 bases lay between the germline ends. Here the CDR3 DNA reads TGTGCCAGCAGTCGTTTGGGGCAGGGGAGCACAGATACGCAGTATTTT. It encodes CASSRLGQGSTDTQYF.

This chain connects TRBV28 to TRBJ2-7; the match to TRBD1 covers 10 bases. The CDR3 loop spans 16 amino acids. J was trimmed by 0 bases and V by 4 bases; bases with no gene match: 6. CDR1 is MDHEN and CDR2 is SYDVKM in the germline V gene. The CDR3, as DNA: TGTGCCAGCAGTTCCCTGGACAGGGGGAGCTCCTACGAGCAGTACTTC. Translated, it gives CASSSLDRGSSYEQYF. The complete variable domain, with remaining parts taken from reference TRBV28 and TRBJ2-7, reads DVKVTQSSRYLVKRTGEKVFLECVQDMDHENMFWYRQDPGLGLRLIYFSYDVKMKEKGDIPEGYSVSREKKERFSLILESASTNQTSMYLCASSSLDRGSSYEQYFGPGTRLTVT.

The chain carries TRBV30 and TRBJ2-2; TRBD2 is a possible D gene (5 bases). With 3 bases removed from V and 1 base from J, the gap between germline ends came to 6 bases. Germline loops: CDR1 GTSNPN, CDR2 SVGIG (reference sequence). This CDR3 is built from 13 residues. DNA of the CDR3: TGTGCCTGGAGCGGGGTGAACACCGGGGAGCTGTTTTTT. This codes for CAWSGVNTGELFF.

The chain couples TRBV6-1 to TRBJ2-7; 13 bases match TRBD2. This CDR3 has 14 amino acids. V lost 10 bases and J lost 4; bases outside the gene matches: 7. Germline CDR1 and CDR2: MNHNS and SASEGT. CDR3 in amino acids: CATTGTSGMYEQYF. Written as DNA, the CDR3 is TGTGCCACTACCGGGACTAGCGGGATGTACGAGCAGTACTTC.

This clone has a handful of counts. The CDR3 protein is CASSLVDRANTQYF. Written as DNA, the CDR3 is TGTGCCAGCAGCCTTGTGGACAGGGCAAATACGCAGTATTTT. V is TRBV7-9 and J is TRBJ2-3; TRBD1 matches 8 bases. CDR3 length equals 14 residues. With V trimmed by 5 bases and J by 7 bases, 8 bases remained unmatched. Germline-derived CDR1 and CDR2 are SEHNR and FQNEAQ (reference sequence).

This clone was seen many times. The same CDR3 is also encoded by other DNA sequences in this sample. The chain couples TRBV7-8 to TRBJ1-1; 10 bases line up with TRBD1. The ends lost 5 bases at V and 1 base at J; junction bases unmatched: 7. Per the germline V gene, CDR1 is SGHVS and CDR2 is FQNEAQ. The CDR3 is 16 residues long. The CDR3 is CASSLRDRGSNTEAFF. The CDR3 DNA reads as TGTGCCAGCAGCCTCCGGGACAGGGGTTCGAACACTGAAGCTTTCTTT.

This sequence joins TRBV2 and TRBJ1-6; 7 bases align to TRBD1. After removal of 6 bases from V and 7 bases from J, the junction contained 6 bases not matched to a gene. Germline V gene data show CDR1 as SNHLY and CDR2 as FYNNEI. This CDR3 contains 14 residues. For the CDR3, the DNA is TGTGCCAGCAGCGAGACAGGGAGGAATTCACCCCTCCACTTT. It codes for CASSETGRNSPLHF.

In DNA form, the CDR3 reads TGTGCCAGCAGCCCTGAGATAGGGGGCCACGCTGAGCAGTTCTTC. Amino acid sequence: CASSPEIGGHAEQFF. The genes are TRBV4-2 and TRBJ2-1; 7 bases match TRBD1. With 4 bases clipped from V and 9 bases from J, the junction kept 12 bases outside the gene matches. Germline lookup yields CDR1 LGHNA and CDR2 YNFKEQ. The CDR3 length is 15 residues.

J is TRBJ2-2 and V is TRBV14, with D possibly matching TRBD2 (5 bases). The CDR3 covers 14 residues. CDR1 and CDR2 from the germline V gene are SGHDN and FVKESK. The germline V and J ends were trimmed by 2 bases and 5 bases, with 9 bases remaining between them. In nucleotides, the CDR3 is TGTGCCAGCAGCCAAATACGAGGGACCGGGGAGCTGTTTTTT. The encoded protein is CASSQIRGTGELFF.

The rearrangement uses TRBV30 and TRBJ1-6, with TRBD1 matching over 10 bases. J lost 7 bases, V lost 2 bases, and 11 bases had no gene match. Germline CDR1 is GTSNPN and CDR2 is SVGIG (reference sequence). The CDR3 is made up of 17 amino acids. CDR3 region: CAWSTLFGQGENSPLHF. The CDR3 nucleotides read TGTGCCTGGAGTACCCTATTCGGACAGGGGGAGAATTCACCCCTCCACTTT.

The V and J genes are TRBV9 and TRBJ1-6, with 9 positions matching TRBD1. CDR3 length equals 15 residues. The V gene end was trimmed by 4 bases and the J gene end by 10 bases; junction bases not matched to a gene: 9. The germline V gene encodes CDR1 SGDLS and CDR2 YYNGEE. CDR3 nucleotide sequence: TGTGCCAGCAGCTCCCGGGACAGGGCCCTATCACCCCTCCACTTT. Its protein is CASSSRDRALSPLHF.

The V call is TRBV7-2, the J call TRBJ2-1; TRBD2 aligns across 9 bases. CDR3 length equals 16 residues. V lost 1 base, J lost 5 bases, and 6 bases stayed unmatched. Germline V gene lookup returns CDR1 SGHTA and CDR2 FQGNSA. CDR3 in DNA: TGTGCCAGCAGCTTAGTCGGGGCTAGCGGGGACAATGAGCAGTTCTTC. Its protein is CASSLVGASGDNEQFF.

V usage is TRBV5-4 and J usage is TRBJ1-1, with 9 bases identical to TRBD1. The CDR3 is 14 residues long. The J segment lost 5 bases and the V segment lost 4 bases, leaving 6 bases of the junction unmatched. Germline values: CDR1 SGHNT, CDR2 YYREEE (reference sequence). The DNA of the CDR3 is TGTGCCAGCAGCGACGGACAGGGGAGGACTGAAGCTTTCTTT. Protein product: CASSDGQGRTEAFF.